This entry lists 32 T cell receptor beta chains sequenced from one sample in a study of shared clonotypes between healthy human individuals. TCRdb keeps only in-frame clones here, not all; method: immunoSEQ multiplex PCR. The sample shows some 1 million clones, around 76% of them seen only once. The sample was memory CD4+ T cells sorted from blood. Sample subset: CD45RA-negative fraction. These receptors all come from a man aged 18-30 years in good health.

This clone is a singleton in its sample. The chain combines TRBV2 with TRBJ1-5, with TRBD1 as a possible D gene (5 bases). The CDR3 length is 15 residues. Germline values: CDR1 SNHLY, CDR2 FYNNEI. V lost 7 bases, J lost 5 bases, and 18 bases lay in between. CDR3 sequence (DNA): TGTGCCAGCAAAAGGGACTCTATCGAGGATCAGCCCCAGCATTTT. Protein: CASKRDSIEDQPQHF.

V and J are TRBV28 and TRBJ2-7, with 7 bases fitting TRBD1. Germline CDR1 and CDR2: MDHEN and SYDVKM. The CDR3 has 14 amino acids. The V segment lost 5 bases and the J segment 2 bases; nucleotides outside the gene matches: 6. The CDR3 protein is CASSTGATTYEQYF. The CDR3 region has the DNA TGTGCCAGCAGTACAGGGGCAACCACCTACGAGCAGTACTTC.

V usage is TRBV6-6 and J usage is TRBJ1-6, with D perhaps TRBD1 (6 bases). Germline-derived CDR1 and CDR2 are MNHNY and SVGAGI (reference sequence). The CDR3 runs to 15 residues. V lost 7 bases to trimming and J lost 9 bases, with 19 bases between them. The CDR3 nucleotides are TGTGCCAGCAAAAGCACAGGGTCCGAAACTTCACCCCTCCACTTT. The encoded protein is CASKSTGSETSPLHF.

The chain employs TRBV4-3 and TRBJ2-2; D is unclear. The V gene's germline CDR1 is LGHNA and CDR2 YSLEER. The V end was cut by 1 base, the J end by 2 bases, with 8 bases between. This CDR3 has 15 residues. The CDR3 coding sequence is TGCGCCAGCAGCCAAGCAGCCTTCAACACCGGGGAGCTGTTTTTT. As protein: CASSQAAFNTGELFF.

The genes are TRBV30 and TRBJ1-6; 7 bases line up with TRBD1. With 4 bases clipped from V and 6 bases from J, the junction kept 6 bases outside the gene matches. The CDR3 contains 14 residues. Germline V gene sequence: CDR1 GTSNPN, CDR2 SVGIG (reference sequence). The CDR3 nucleotides are TGTGCCTGGACTACGACAGGGAGTAATTCACCCCTCCACTTT. It codes for CAWTTTGSNSPLHF. Supplemented by reference TRBV30 and TRBJ1-6, the full variable domain reads SQTIHQWPATLVQPVGSPLSLECTVEGTSNPNLYWYRQAAGRGLQLLFYSVGIGQISSEVPQNLSASRPQDRQFILSSKKLLLSDSGFYLCAWTTTGSNSPLHFGNGTRLTVT.

The sample holds one count of this clone. V gene TRBV6-5 combines with J gene TRBJ2-7; D possibly matches TRBD1 or TRBD2 (5 bases each). The V gene lost 5 bases and the J gene lost 9 bases, with 11 bases spanning the gap. CDR1 is MNHEY, CDR2 SVGAGI, per germline. The length of the CDR3 is 11 residues. CDR3 amino acids: CASSEGIAQYF. DNA of the CDR3: TGTGCCAGCAGTGAGGGGATAGCGCAGTACTTC.

The chain uses TRBV7-2 and TRBJ2-1; TRBD2 matches 14 bases. After removal of 5 bases from V and 6 bases from J, the junction contained 12 bases not matched to a gene. The CDR3 has 18 amino acids. Germline V gene lookup returns CDR1 SGHTA and CDR2 FQGNSA. This chain's CDR3 is CASSLQTGTSGRGNEQFF. The DNA for the CDR3 is TGTGCCAGCAGCCTACAGACAGGGACTAGCGGGAGAGGCAATGAGCAGTTCTTC.

J is TRBJ2-7 and V is TRBV12-5; D possibly uses TRBD1 or TRBD2 (5 bases each). The V end was cut by 6 bases, the J end by 0 bases, with 15 bases between. The germline CDR1 and CDR2 sequences are LGHNT and FRNRAP. This CDR3 has 15 residues. The CDR3 protein is CASGPGPPNSYEQYF. The CDR3 DNA reads TGTGCTAGTGGCCCGGGACCTCCGAACTCCTACGAGCAGTACTTC.

This clone has more than one count but fewer than ten. This chain links TRBV6-1 with TRBJ1-2; 7 bases align to TRBD1. Germline loops: CDR1 MNHNS, CDR2 SASEGT. Losses at the gene ends were 5 bases for V and 0 bases for J; bases not matched to a gene: 6. The CDR3 sequence is 15 residues long. For the CDR3, the DNA is TGTGCCAGCAGTATGGGGACAGACCCTAACTATGGCTACACCTTC. This encodes CASSMGTDPNYGYTF.

Comments on this clone: This sample includes further DNA sequences coding for the same CDR3. The genes are TRBV5-1 and TRBJ1-5; D remains unclear. CDR3 length: 15 residues. CDR1 is SGHRS and CDR2 is YFSETQ in the germline V gene. The V end was cut by 4 bases, the J end by 0 bases, with 11 bases between. In DNA form, the CDR3 reads TGCGCCAGCAGCCTGGACGGAAATAGCAATCAGCCCCAGCATTTT. The encoded protein is CASSLDGNSNQPQHF.

The count of this clone is one. This chain links TRBV5-6 with TRBJ2-1, with D possibly TRBD1 on 6 matching bases. The germline gives CDR1 SGHDT, CDR2 YYEEEE. The CDR3 length is 16 residues. The V end was cut by 4 bases, the J end by 2 bases, with 16 bases between. CDR3 coding DNA: TGTGCCAGCAGCAGGGACATCCTAGGGGCCTACAATGAGCAGTTCTTC. It translates to CASSRDILGAYNEQFF.

The rearrangement links TRBV2 to TRBJ2-3; 8 bases align to TRBD1. This CDR3 comprises 11 residues. CDR1 is SNHLY and CDR2 is FYNNEI in the germline V gene. Unmatched junction bases numbered 4, after V lost 7 bases and J lost 10 bases. CDR3 nucleotides: TGTGCCAGCAATGGACAGGGATCGCAGTATTTT. This translates into CASNGQGSQYF.

In nucleotides, the CDR3 is TGTGCCAGCAGTACCTACAGGGACAATCAGCCCCAGCATTTT. Translating gives CASSTYRDNQPQHF. V and J are TRBV6-6 and TRBJ1-5, with TRBD1 as a possible D gene (6 bases). The CDR3 runs 14 residues. V lost 5 bases to trimming and J lost 3 bases, with 11 bases between them. Per the germline V gene, CDR1 is MNHNY and CDR2 is SVGAGI (reference sequence).

This clone showed up just a few times. This CDR3 is also generated by other DNA sequences in the sample. The chain links TRBV28 to TRBJ2-5, with TRBD2 matching 14 bases. CDR1 is MDHEN and CDR2 is SYDVKM in the germline V gene. J lost 5 bases, V lost 5 bases, and 10 bases had no gene match. The CDR3 spans 17 residues. CDR3 in DNA: TGTGCCAGCAGTAAAGGGACTAGCGGGAGTTGGGGGGAGACCCAGTACTTC. Translating gives CASSKGTSGSWGETQYF.

V usage is TRBV5-1 and J usage is TRBJ2-2, with D perhaps being TRBD1 or TRBD2 (5 bases each). Germline CDR1 reads SGHRS; CDR2 reads YFSETQ. The V end was cut by 2 bases, the J end by 1 base, with 12 bases between. The CDR3 is made up of 16 amino acids. CDR3 nucleotides: TGCGCCAGCAGCTTCTCCGGGACGAGGAACACCGGGGAGCTGTTTTTT. It specifies CASSFSGTRNTGELFF.

The chain recombines TRBV7-8 with TRBJ2-7; D tentatively fits TRBD1 or TRBD2 (6 bases each). In germline, CDR1 is SGHVS, CDR2 FQNEAQ. V shed 10 bases and J shed 6 bases, with 13 bases lying between them. This CDR3 is 11 amino acids long. The CDR3: CATRRGVEQYF. CDR3 nucleotide sequence: TGTGCCACCCGTAGGGGGGTCGAGCAGTACTTC.

This clone was seen a few times. This rearrangement joins TRBV5-4 to TRBJ2-1; 9 nucleotides line up with TRBD2. Germline V gene lookup returns CDR1 SGHNT and CDR2 YYREEE (reference sequence). The CDR3 covers 14 residues. The V and J ends lost 4 bases and 4 bases, in that order; junction bases with no gene match: 3. Here the CDR3 reads CASSRLAEYNEQFF. CDR3 DNA sequence: TGTGCCAGCAGCCGACTAGCGGAATACAATGAGCAGTTCTTC.

The rearrangement joins TRBV15 to TRBJ2-6; no firm D call. Germline V gene data show CDR1 as LNHNV and CDR2 as YYDKDF (reference sequence). The CDR3 is 15 amino acids. Trimming left V 5 bases short and J 4 bases short, with 12 bases between. CDR3 residues: CATSQRFSGANVLTF. The CDR3 region has the DNA TGTGCCACCAGCCAGAGGTTTTCAGGGGCCAACGTCCTGACTTTC.

V gene TRBV5-1 combines with J gene TRBJ1-5; a weak D match, TRBD1 (5 bases). The ends were cut back, 4 bases at V and 2 bases at J, with 16 bases in the middle. The germline V gene has CDR1 SGHRS and CDR2 YFSETQ. The CDR3 is 16 residues long. The DNA of the CDR3 is TGCGCCAGCAGCGCCGACGGGGCCGGGGGCAATCAGCCCCAGCATTTT. Amino acid sequence: CASSADGAGGNQPQHF.

V usage is TRBV27 and J usage is TRBJ1-1, with 8 bases aligning to TRBD1. Germline V gene data show CDR1 as MNHEY and CDR2 as SMNVEV (reference sequence). V lost 6 bases to trimming and J lost 5 bases; unmatched junction nucleotides: 5. The CDR3 runs to 13 residues. The chain's CDR3 is CASSGQGRTEAFF. Written as DNA, the CDR3 is TGTGCCAGCAGCGGACAGGGTAGGACTGAAGCTTTCTTT.

A single count supports this clone. V gene TRBV11-2 combines with J gene TRBJ2-5, with TRBD2 identical over 12 bases. The J segment lost 4 bases and the V segment lost 5 bases, leaving 11 bases of the junction unmatched. Germline V gene data show CDR1 as SGHAT and CDR2 as FQNNGV. The CDR3 contains 17 residues. The CDR3 nucleotides are TGTGCCAGCAGCCATAGGTCGACTAGCGGGAGTCGAGAGACCCAGTACTTC. Protein sequence: CASSHRSTSGSRETQYF.

In regard to this clone: Additional DNA sequences in this sample encode the identical CDR3. The chain has TRBV18 and TRBJ1-1, with D perhaps TRBD1 (5 bases). Germline V gene lookup returns CDR1 KGHSH and CDR2 LQKENI. The CDR3 is made up of 14 amino acids. Trimming pared 3 bases from V and 1 base from J, leaving 9 bases between. CDR3 bases: TGTGCCAGCTCACCGAACACAGGGAACACTGAAGCTTTCTTT. Translated: CASSPNTGNTEAFF.

The chain joins TRBV11-2 to TRBJ2-3, with TRBD2 identical over 7 bases. Germline CDR1 SGHAT, CDR2 FQNNGV. There are 15 residues in the CDR3. V lost 1 base and J lost 0; bases outside the gene matches: 1. Written as DNA, the CDR3 is TGTGCCAGCAGCTTAGCTAGCGGAAGCACAGATACGCAGTATTTT. Its translation: CASSLASGSTDTQYF.

The V gene is TRBV7-6, the J gene TRBJ2-7, with 8 bases aligning to TRBD1. This CDR3 is 16 amino acids long. With V trimmed by 5 bases and J by 4 bases, 13 bases remained unmatched. Germline V gene data show CDR1 as SGHVS and CDR2 as FNYEAQ. Here the CDR3 reads CASSPLGQGAQYEQYF. DNA of the CDR3: TGTGCCAGCAGCCCCCTGGGGCAGGGGGCTCAATACGAGCAGTACTTC.

This clone was seen only once. The chain has TRBV7-8 and TRBJ1-3; possible D gene TRBD1, 5 bases. V lost 5 bases, J lost 2 bases, and 13 bases lay in between. This CDR3 region has 15 residues. In germline, CDR1 is SGHVS, CDR2 FQNEAQ. The CDR3 bases are TGTGCCAGCAGCCCTCAGGGTACAACTGGAAACACCATATATTTT. Translating it yields CASSPQGTTGNTIYF.

This clone was found a few times. The CDR3 protein is CAISDQSGGVYEQYF. The CDR3 DNA sequence: TGTGCCATCAGTGACCAGTCAGGGGGGGTTTACGAGCAGTACTTC. The chain employs TRBV10-3 and TRBJ2-7; possibly TRBD1 or TRBD2 for D (7 bases each). The CDR3 totals 15 residues. The V gene's germline CDR1 is ENHRY and CDR2 SYGVKD. V was pared by 3 bases and J by 4 bases, with 16 bases between.

A single count supports this clone. This sequence joins TRBV29-1 and TRBJ1-1; D remains ambiguous. CDR1 and CDR2 from the germline V gene are SQVTM and ANQGSEA. Between the trimmed V and J ends, which lost 2 bases and 5 bases, there was a span of 15 bases. The CDR3 consists of 14 residues. CDR3 amino acids: CSVESQTRGTEAFF. The CDR3 bases are TGCAGCGTTGAATCCCAAACTCGTGGAACTGAAGCTTTCTTT.

This chain links TRBV7-2 with TRBJ2-5; the D gene is possibly TRBD2 (6 bases). This CDR3 is 14 amino acids long. In germline, CDR1 is SGHTA, CDR2 FQGNSA. The V gene lost 5 bases and the J gene lost 5 bases, with 15 bases spanning the gap. The CDR3 nucleotides read TGTGCCAGCAGCCAAGGGACTGCCCGGGAGACCCAGTACTTC. Encoded protein: CASSQGTARETQYF.

Details on this clone: Other DNA variants within this sample encode the same CDR3. J is TRBJ2-1 and V is TRBV5-1, with D unclear. Germline assignment: CDR1 SGHRS and CDR2 YFSETQ. This CDR3 comprises 14 residues. Between the trimmed V and J ends, which lost 0 bases and 0 bases, there was a span of 4 bases. In nucleotides, the CDR3 is TGCGCCAGCAGCTTGGGCAGCTCCTACAATGAGCAGTTCTTC. Its protein product is CASSLGSSYNEQFF.

Comments on this clone: Other DNA sequences in the same sample also yield this CDR3. The genes are TRBV5-1 and TRBJ2-7; D possibly matches TRBD1 or TRBD2 (6 bases each). Germline values: CDR1 SGHRS, CDR2 YFSETQ. The ends were cut back, 3 bases at V and 4 bases at J, with 14 bases in the middle. CDR3 length equals 14 residues. CDR3 loop: CASSSLGGAYEQYF. The CDR3 bases are TGCGCCAGCAGCTCGTTGGGGGGCGCGTACGAGCAGTACTTC. The complete variable domain, with remaining parts taken from reference TRBV5-1 and TRBJ2-7, reads KAGVTQTPRYLIKTRGQQVTLSCSPISGHRSVSWYQQTPGQGLQFLFEYFSETQRNKGNFPGRFSGRQFSNSRSEMNVSTLELGDSALYLCASSSLGGAYEQYFGPGTRLTVT.

The V and J genes are TRBV10-2 and TRBJ2-3; D remains unclear. The V end lost 7 bases, the J end lost 0 bases, and 8 bases lay between the germline ends. The V gene's germline CDR1 is WSHSY and CDR2 SAAADI. The CDR3 totals 13 residues. The DNA for the CDR3 is TGCGCCAGCAACGCCGGCAGCACAGATACGCAGTATTTT. It is translated as CASNAGSTDTQYF.

This clone was observed a handful of times. This rearrangement joins TRBV11-2 to TRBJ2-5, with D perhaps TRBD1 or TRBD2 (6 bases each). V lost 1 base to trimming and J lost 4 bases, with 13 bases between them. The CDR3 runs to 15 residues. The V gene's germline CDR1 is SGHAT and CDR2 FQNNGV. The CDR3 protein is CASSLGSGAVETQYF. CDR3 nucleotide sequence: TGTGCCAGCAGCTTAGGGTCGGGGGCCGTAGAGACCCAGTACTTC.